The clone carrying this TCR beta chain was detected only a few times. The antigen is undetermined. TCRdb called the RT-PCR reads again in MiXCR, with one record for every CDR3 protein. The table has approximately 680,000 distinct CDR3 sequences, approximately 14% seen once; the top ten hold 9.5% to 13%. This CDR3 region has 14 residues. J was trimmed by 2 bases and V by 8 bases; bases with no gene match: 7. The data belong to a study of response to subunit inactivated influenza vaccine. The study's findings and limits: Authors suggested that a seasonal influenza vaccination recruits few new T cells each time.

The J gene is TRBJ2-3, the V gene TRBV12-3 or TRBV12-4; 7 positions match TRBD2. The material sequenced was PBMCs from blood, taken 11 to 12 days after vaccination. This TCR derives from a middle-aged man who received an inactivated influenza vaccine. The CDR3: CASSWDYTTDTQYF. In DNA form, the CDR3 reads TGTGCCAGCTCATGGGACTACACCACAGATACGCAGTATTTT.